This T cell receptor (beta chain) was recovered during a study of blood T cell repertoires in COVID-19. Study background: In each case, the material was cDNA or gDNA derived from T cells, B-cell-depleted T cells, or PBMCs.

TCRdb's table, derived via immunoSEQ multiplex PCR, lists solely in-frame clones and lacks some. The repertoire holds about 63,000 clones, with roughly three quarters as singletons. The germline V gene encodes CDR1 MDHEN and CDR2 SYDVKM. V was trimmed by 3 bases and J by 6 bases, leaving 17 bases between them. The CDR3 spans 16 residues. The gene calls are TRBV28 and TRBJ1-4; a weak D match, TRBD1 (6 bases). The source is a woman of 80 years or more with acute or convalescent COVID-19. The sample taken for sequencing was peripheral blood. Here the CDR3 DNA reads TGTGCCAGCAGTTTCCCCCTCCCAGGGGTCGATGAAAAACTGTTTTTT. It translates to CASSFPLPGVDEKLFF.